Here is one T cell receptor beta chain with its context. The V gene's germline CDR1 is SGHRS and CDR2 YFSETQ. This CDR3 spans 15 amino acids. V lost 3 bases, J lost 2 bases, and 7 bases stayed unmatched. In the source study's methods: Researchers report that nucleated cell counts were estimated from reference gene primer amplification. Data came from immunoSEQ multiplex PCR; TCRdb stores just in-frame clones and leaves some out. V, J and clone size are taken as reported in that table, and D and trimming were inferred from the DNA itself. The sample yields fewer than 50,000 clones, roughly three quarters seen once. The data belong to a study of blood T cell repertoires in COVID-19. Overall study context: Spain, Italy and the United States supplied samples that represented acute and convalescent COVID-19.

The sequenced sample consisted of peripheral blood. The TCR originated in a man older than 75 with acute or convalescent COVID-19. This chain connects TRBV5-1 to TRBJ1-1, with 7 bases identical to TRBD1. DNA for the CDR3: TGCGCCAGCAGCTCCAGGGGGGAAGTTAACACTGAAGCTTTCTTT. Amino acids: CASSSRGEVNTEAFF.